This T cell receptor beta chain was documented in a study of blood T cell repertoires in COVID-19. Overall study context: There were acute and convalescent COVID-19 samples, and they came from the United States, Italy and Spain. The analysed material was cDNA or gDNA that came from T cells, B-cell-depleted T cells, or PBMCs.

How the authors handled the data: By means of reference gene primer amplification, nucleated cell counts were estimated. The protocol was immunoSEQ multiplex PCR, while the TCRdb copy is restricted to in-frame clones and leaves out a portion. V and J calls and clone size are copied from that table; D and trimming were computed from the DNA. The table lists fewer than 180,000 clones, more than 75% of them singletons. Per germline, CDR1 MDHEN and CDR2 SYDVKM. The V and J ends lost 5 bases and 1 base, in that order; junction bases with no gene match: 3. The length of the CDR3 is 15 residues. What was sequenced was peripheral blood. This sequence originates from a man in his 70s with acute or convalescent COVID-19. V is TRBV28 and J is TRBJ2-2; 8 nucleotides match TRBD2. The CDR3 spells CASSTSGLNTGELFF. The CDR3 DNA follows: TGTGCCAGCAGTACTAGCGGACTGAACACCGGGGAGCTGTTTTTT.